These 23 T cell receptor beta chains originate from one sample sequenced in a study of T-cell reconstitution after alpha-beta-depleted transplantation in children. As it was prepared, the TCRbeta library received unique molecular identifiers. MiXCR, applied by TCRdb to the PCR reads, yields one record per CDR3 protein. This table holds some 440,000 distinct CDR3 sequences, roughly 15% found once. The material sequenced was PBMCs, mostly from graft donor cells, taken 360 days after TCRalphabeta/CD19-depleted stem cell transplant. Receptors originate from a boy in the first two years of life who had a stem cell transplant for Wiskott-Aldrich syndrome, so the T cells may come from the graft donor.

This chain connects TRBV29-1 to TRBJ2-1; D unclear. Trimming pared 0 bases from V and 0 bases from J, leaving 12 bases between. Per the germline V gene, CDR1 is SQVTM and CDR2 is ANQGSEA. The CDR3 is 16 amino acids. In DNA form, the CDR3 reads TGCAGCGTTGAAGATTACTCTCAACACTCCTACAATGAGCAGTTCTTC. Protein product: CSVEDYSQHSYNEQFF.

The chain uses TRBV24-1 and TRBJ2-7; 9 bases fit TRBD1. V lost 3 bases and J lost 5; bases outside the gene matches: 4. This CDR3 has 14 amino acids. Germline V lookup: CDR1 KGHDR, CDR2 SFDVKD. Here the CDR3 reads CATSDQTGGHEQYF. The CDR3 coding sequence is TGTGCCACCAGTGATCAGACAGGGGGGCACGAGCAGTACTTC.

The table lists this clonotype with a few counts. J is TRBJ1-1 and V is TRBV5-1, with D uncertain. This CDR3 contains 13 residues. Germline loops: CDR1 SGHRS, CDR2 YFSETQ. Trimming took off 1 base at V and 4 bases at J, with 8 bases between the two ends. The CDR3 spells CASSLYPGTEAFF. The CDR3 DNA reads TGCGCCAGCAGCTTGTATCCGGGCACTGAAGCTTTCTTT. The full variable domain, rest sourced from reference TRBV5-1 and TRBJ1-1, is KAGVTQTPRYLIKTRGQQVTLSCSPISGHRSVSWYQQTPGQGLQFLFEYFSETQRNKGNFPGRFSGRQFSNSRSEMNVSTLELGDSALYLCASSLYPGTEAFFGQGTRLTVV.

The rearrangement links TRBV7-2 to TRBJ2-1; D ambiguous. The CDR3 consists of 13 residues. CDR1 SGHTA and CDR2 FQGNSA come from the germline V gene. The V end was cut by 7 bases, the J end by 13 bases, with 20 bases between. The CDR3 region is CASTPGTPRSQFF. CDR3 DNA sequence: TGTGCCAGCACCCCGGGTACTCCTCGAAGTCAGTTCTTC.

A few counts support this clonotype. The chain combines TRBV27 with TRBJ1-6, with a possible D match to TRBD1 (6 bases). Germline V gives CDR1 MNHEY, CDR2 SMNVEV (reference sequence). The ends were cut back, 5 bases at V and 5 bases at J, with 19 bases in the middle. This CDR3 spans 17 amino acids. The CDR3 DNA follows: TGTGCCAGCAGTCCCTCAGGTGGGGGGCCAAATAATTCACCCCTCCACTTT. Translated: CASSPSGGGPNNSPLHF.

The rearrangement uses TRBV27 and TRBJ1-5; D might be TRBD1 (6 bases). The CDR3 totals 15 residues. The V gene's germline CDR1 is MNHEY and CDR2 SMNVEV (reference sequence). V dropped 3 bases and J dropped 0 bases, with 9 bases sitting between them. CDR3 nucleotide sequence: TGTGCCAGCAGTTTTGGGGGGCTTAGCAATCAGCCCCAGCATTTT. Translated, it gives CASSFGGLSNQPQHF.

CDR3 amino acids: CASSPPPDSRIDEQFF. CDR3 DNA: TGCGCCAGCAGCCCCCCCCCGGACAGCCGGATTGATGAGCAGTTCTTC. V usage is TRBV4-1 and J usage is TRBJ2-1; perhaps TRBD1 as D (6 bases). From germline, CDR1 is MGHRA and CDR2 YSYEKL. This CDR3 has 16 residues. Between the trimmed V and J ends, which lost 4 bases and 8 bases, there was a span of 21 bases.

V usage is TRBV28 and J usage is TRBJ2-5; tentatively, D is TRBD1 or TRBD2 (5 bases each). The V end was cut by 3 bases, the J end by 5 bases, with 10 bases between. CDR1 MDHEN and CDR2 SYDVKM come from the germline V gene. This CDR3 is built from 13 residues. The CDR3 region has the DNA TGTGCCAGCAGTTTGAGGGGATACGAGACCCAGTACTTC. Translation gives CASSLRGYETQYF.

This chain links TRBV10-3 with TRBJ2-2, with a possible D match to TRBD1 (6 bases). This CDR3 comprises 14 residues. Germline CDR1 reads ENHRY; CDR2 reads SYGVKD. The germline V and J ends were trimmed by 10 bases and 0 bases, with 12 bases remaining between them. In DNA, the CDR3 is TGTGCCACCAGAGGGGGAACGAACACCGGGGAGCTGTTTTTT. This codes for CATRGGTNTGELFF.

The CDR3 nucleotides are TGTGCCAGCAGCCTCCTAGCGGGAGTCGGTCAAGAGACCCAGTACTTC. It specifies CASSLLAGVGQETQYF. The chain couples TRBV7-9 to TRBJ2-5; 10 bases are a match to TRBD2. Germline V gene sequence: CDR1 SEHNR, CDR2 FQNEAQ (reference sequence). The length of the CDR3 is 16 residues. Trimming took 5 bases from V and 2 from J; bases not matched to a gene: 8.

V and J are TRBV11-2 and TRBJ2-7; a weak D match, TRBD2 (5 bases). The V gene lost 5 bases and the J gene lost 0 bases, with 8 bases spanning the gap. This CDR3 spans 13 amino acids. Germline V CDR1 and CDR2: SGHAT, FQNNGV. CDR3 in DNA: TGTGCCAGCAGCGATCGGGACTCCTACGAGCAGTACTTC. Encoded protein: CASSDRDSYEQYF.

This clonotype was picked up a small number of times. V is TRBV20-1 and J is TRBJ2-3, with unresolved D. Germline loops: CDR1 DFQATT, CDR2 SNEGSKA (reference sequence). The CDR3 runs to 12 residues. V was pared by 4 bases and J by 2 bases, with 7 bases between. The CDR3 spells CSAIGHTDTQYF. As DNA, the CDR3 is TGCAGTGCTATTGGCCACACAGATACGCAGTATTTT.

This sequence joins TRBV12-3 or TRBV12-4 and TRBJ2-2; no clear D gene. CDR3 length: 13 residues. V was clipped by 3 bases and J by 4 bases, with 6 bases between them. CDR3 region: CASSFRTTGELFF. The CDR3 coding sequence is TGTGCCAGCAGTTTCAGAACCACCGGGGAGCTGTTTTTT.

The rearrangement joins TRBV20-1 to TRBJ2-5; no clear D. The germline V and J ends were trimmed by 6 bases and 4 bases, with 12 bases remaining between them. The CDR3 runs 12 residues. Germline loops: CDR1 DFQATT, CDR2 SNEGSKA (reference sequence). The CDR3 DNA follows: TGCAGTGCGAGAACCACCCCAGAGACCCAGTACTTC. This encodes CSARTTPETQYF.

J is TRBJ2-2 and V is TRBV4-1, with 7 nucleotides matching TRBD1. Trimming cost V 4 bases and J 2 bases; bases outside gene matches: 13. Germline CDR1 is MGHRA and CDR2 is YSYEKL. The CDR3 has 18 amino acids. The CDR3 reads CASSRPRLQGRNTGELFF. As DNA, the CDR3 is TGCGCCAGCAGCCGACCCCGACTACAGGGGCGCAACACCGGGGAGCTGTTTTTT.

This clonotype was observed at least ten times. The chain has TRBV5-1 and TRBJ2-1; possible D gene TRBD1, 5 bases. Trimming cost V 3 bases and J 5 bases, with 9 bases left between them. Germline CDR1 is SGHRS and CDR2 is YFSETQ. CDR3 length: 13 amino acids. CDR3 residues: CASSSRDHNEQFF. CDR3 bases: TGCGCCAGCAGCTCCAGGGATCACAATGAGCAGTTCTTC.

This sequence joins TRBV12-3 or TRBV12-4 and TRBJ2-2; 13 bases fit TRBD2. CDR3 length: 22 amino acids. J was trimmed by 7 bases and V by 3 bases; bases with no gene match: 23. CDR3 in DNA: TGTGCCAGCAGTTTTAAGCCCCTGACACTAGCGGGAGGGCCTTCGTTCCACGGGGAGCTGTTTTTT. Translation: CASSFKPLTLAGGPSFHGELFF.

This clonotype was picked up a small number of times. The chain carries TRBV21-1 and TRBJ2-1; TRBD1 is taken as the D call from the table, unchecked against the DNA. TRBV21-1 is shown as a pseudogene. The CDR3 length is 17 residues. In nucleotides, the CDR3 is TGTGCCAGCAGTTTCAATCCCTACCCGGGACCCTACAATGAGCAGTTCTTC. This translates into CASSFNPYPGPYNEQFF.

This chain connects TRBV27 to TRBJ2-7, with 8 bases that match TRBD1. Germline V CDR1 and CDR2: MNHEY, SMNVEV (reference sequence). This CDR3 is built from 17 residues. V lost 3 bases, J lost 2 bases, and 12 bases stayed unmatched. The CDR3 bases are TGTGCCAGCAGTTTCTTACCCCCGACAGGGGCCACCTACGAGCAGTACTTC. It translates to CASSFLPPTGATYEQYF.

This clonotype was counted only a few times. This chain joins TRBV6-1 and TRBJ2-7, with D possibly being TRBD1 (5 bases). The CDR3 length is 14 residues. The germline gives CDR1 MNHNS, CDR2 SASEGT. V gave up 4 bases and J gave up 1 base, with 11 bases separating them. CDR3 sequence reads: CASSGRRESYEQYF. The DNA for the CDR3 is TGTGCCAGCAGTGGTCGCAGGGAATCCTACGAGCAGTACTTC.

The chain couples TRBV9 to TRBJ2-5, with D tentatively TRBD1 (6 bases). The CDR3 runs to 15 residues. CDR1 is SGDLS and CDR2 is YYNGEE in the germline V gene. The germline V and J ends were trimmed by 0 bases and 3 bases, with 12 bases remaining between them. The CDR3 here is CASSVDRGFEETQYF. Written as DNA, the CDR3 is TGTGCCAGCAGCGTAGATAGGGGGTTCGAAGAGACCCAGTACTTC.

The chain couples TRBV5-1 to TRBJ2-7; D is unresolved. Germline values: CDR1 SGHRS, CDR2 YFSETQ. The V end was cut by 5 bases, the J end by 3 bases, with 12 bases between. This CDR3 region has 13 residues. This CDR3 reads CASRNYPSYEQYF. The DNA of the CDR3 is TGCGCCAGCAGGAACTACCCCAGCTACGAGCAGTACTTC.

This chain joins TRBV24-1 and TRBJ2-1, with D unresolved. The CDR3 has 14 amino acids. V was clipped by 5 bases and J by 0 bases, with 7 bases between them. Germline V lookup: CDR1 KGHDR, CDR2 SFDVKD. CDR3 amino acids: CATSGQVSYNEQFF. DNA of the CDR3: TGTGCCACCAGTGGACAAGTCTCCTACAATGAGCAGTTCTTC.